This T cell receptor beta chain stems from a study of identical twins (TCRdb year 2016). Context from the whole study: TCR alpha and beta repertoires from monozygotic twins, unrelated adults of various ages and cord blood were deep-sequenced to test whether fetal clonotypes persist. Replicate twin experiments were performed at different times using different library preparation protocols to rule out contamination.

V loses 5 bases at its end and J loses 7 bases; junction bases beyond the gene matches: 8. The CDR3, from cysteine to phenylalanine, totals 15 residues. The retained sequence is limited to the CDR3, 45 bases, with the frame set at the first base. CDR1 and CDR2 (SGHTA, FQGNSA) derive from the germline V gene. Every donor was a healthy Caucasian. The twin cohort comprised three pairs of female monozygotic twins, all aged roughly 18 to 30 years. CD4+ and CD8+ T cell populations were isolated with positive isolation kits from Invitrogen. The receptor library was made with 5' RACE. TCRdb names Illumina HiSeq 2000 as the instrument used. Template switching introduced a universal primer binding site; the final cDNA contained a unique molecular identifier, enabling accurate counting of TCR cDNA molecules. Specific primers in the conserved constant-segment region were used to synthesize first-strand cDNA for the TCR alpha and beta chains. To control for contamination, every cDNA library carried two barcodes: a SMART-Mk sample barcode plus Illumina barcodes. TruSeq adapter sequences and Illumina sample barcodes were added in two successive PCR steps. TCR alpha and beta cDNA libraries were sequenced on the Illumina HiSeq platform with custom primers. Under the source paper's analysis protocol: MiGEC was used to process raw reads and extract unique molecular identifiers, and MiXCR was used to find CDR3 positions. Recombination models were inferred per individual with the repgenHMM and IGoR tools using an EM algorithm. Shared clonotype analysis was performed with the tcR package in R, normalizing sharing by the product of cloneset sizes. To study raw recombination free of thymic and clonal selection effects, out-of-frame nonproductive sequences were analyzed. Through fastp at Q25 and MiXCR, TCRdb rebuilt clones from the public reads, retaining in-frame beta chains. CDR3 protein sequences are deduplicated, and each keeps its most common genes and DNA. TCRdb's processing, not the authors' own work, is the source of the V and J calls. Counted in this sample were around 230,000 distinct CDR3 sequences; about 6.7% of them appeared once. The ten largest clones represent roughly 15% of the sample.

Ten or more counts support this clonotype. Its antigen remains undetermined. No base quality values were provided; no much bigger clone lies one nucleotide off. Overall study outcomes, separate from this receptor: In monozygotic twins, recombination models systematically underestimated out-of-frame TCR alpha sharing, but the models matched the sharing seen between unrelated individuals. Conclusions relied on cross-sectional statistical analysis, since the same donors could not be followed over many years. Compared with coincidental sharing between unrelated individuals, an excess of low generation-probability sequences was observed among out-of-frame TCR alpha sequences shared between twins. Fewer insertions were carried by abundant cord blood beta clonotypes, a similar but weaker trend appeared in young adult naive repertoires, and no such trend appeared in memory repertoires. Invariant T cells such as MAIT and iNKT could partly confound zero-insertion analyses, although diverse VJ usage argued against such confounding for most clonotypes. Excess twin sharing in beta out-of-frame sequences was weaker because fewer shared sequences lowered the signal-to-noise ratio.

These data were also filed under a second study, of T cells expressing NK-cell markers. Reported in the second study: TCR beta-chain repertoires were profiled in sorted CD3+CD56+NKG2C+, CD3+CD56+NKG2C- and CD3+CD56-NKG2C+ T-cell subsets from several donors. Among the eight sequenced donors, only one was HCMV-seronegative, while the other seven were HCMV-seropositive. To restrict sorting to alphabetaTCR-expressing T cells, an anti-gammadeltaTCR antibody was added in several experiments. In more than five donors, the dominant CD3+CD56+NKG2C+ clonotypes ranked among the top 10 CD8+ clonotypes, making up about 1.0-7.5% of CD8+ T cells. Those dominant clonotypes were again the most abundant among CD3+CD56-NKG2C+ cells in a handful of donors, at about 25-65%. It remained unclear whether the expanded NKG2C-expressing T cell clones were specific for HCMV antigens. Randomly selected healthy volunteers, three men and five women, were used as the eight sequenced donors. To determine HCMV serostatus, a commercial ELISA kit was used to detect HCMV-specific IgG in serum. Reads were demultiplexed and grouped by UMI with MIGEC, and clonotypes were assembled and quantified with MiTCR. To exclude erroneous sequences, only TCR cDNA sequences supported by at least two reads were retained. Downstream repertoire analysis used the tcR package, and clonotypes were matched across fractions by CDR3 nucleotide sequence plus V segment. VDJmatch was used to annotate antigen specificity against VDJdb, with one amino acid substitution allowed in CDR3.

This TCR was recovered from a woman aged 18-29 years in good health. Sequencing was done on a sample of CD8+ T cells sorted from blood. The chain is made from TRBV7-2 and TRBJ2-2, with 9 middle bases fitting TRBD1. Read as DNA, the sequence is TGTGCCAGCAGCACTTGGGACAGGGCGAACGGGGAGCTGTTTTTT. Translated, this gives CASSTWDRANGELFF.